Reported below is one TCR beta chain. Its antigen is currently unknown. Per the germline V gene, CDR1 is MNHEY and CDR2 is SMNVEV (reference sequence). With 11 bases clipped from V and 0 bases from J, the junction kept 5 bases outside the gene matches. This CDR3 is built from 14 residues. This sample is drawn from a study of EBV T-cell therapy then PD-1 blockade in nasopharyngeal carcinoma. Data came from immunoSEQ multiplex PCR; TCRdb stores just in-frame clones and leaves some out. The table includes under 20,000 clones, approximately 88% detected once. The treatment denotes: AdE1-LMPpoly-expanded autologous EBV-specific T-cell therapy followed by anti-PD-1 nivolumab.

The material sequenced was CD8+ T cells from blood, taken at roughly day 32 from a patient whose treatment included autologous EBV-specific T cells and nivolumab. This sequence originates from a man aged 40-55 years with nasopharyngeal carcinoma. This chain uses TRBV27 with TRBJ2-1; 9 bases agree with TRBD1. CDR3 DNA sequence: TGTGCCTCGGGACAGGGCAGCTCCTACAATGAGCAGTTCTTC. This encodes CASGQGSSYNEQFF.